One T cell receptor (beta chain) is described in this entry. Method: immunoSEQ multiplex PCR; TCRdb's copy keeps in-frame clones and lacks some. The repertoire holds 80,000 or so clones, with about 97% as singletons. Per germline, CDR1 SGHVS and CDR2 FQNEAQ. The CDR3 length is 14 residues. Deletions cut 9 bases from V and 0 bases from J, with 12 bases between. This sample is drawn from a study of technical replicates of blood from a few donors. This TCR was sampled from a human donor in good health. The gene calls are TRBV7-8 and TRBJ2-4, with D unclear. Specimen: T cells isolated from PBMCs. The CDR3 loop is CASTDTSAKNIQYF. CDR3 nucleotide sequence: TGTGCCAGTACCGACACTTCAGCCAAAAACATTCAGTACTTC.